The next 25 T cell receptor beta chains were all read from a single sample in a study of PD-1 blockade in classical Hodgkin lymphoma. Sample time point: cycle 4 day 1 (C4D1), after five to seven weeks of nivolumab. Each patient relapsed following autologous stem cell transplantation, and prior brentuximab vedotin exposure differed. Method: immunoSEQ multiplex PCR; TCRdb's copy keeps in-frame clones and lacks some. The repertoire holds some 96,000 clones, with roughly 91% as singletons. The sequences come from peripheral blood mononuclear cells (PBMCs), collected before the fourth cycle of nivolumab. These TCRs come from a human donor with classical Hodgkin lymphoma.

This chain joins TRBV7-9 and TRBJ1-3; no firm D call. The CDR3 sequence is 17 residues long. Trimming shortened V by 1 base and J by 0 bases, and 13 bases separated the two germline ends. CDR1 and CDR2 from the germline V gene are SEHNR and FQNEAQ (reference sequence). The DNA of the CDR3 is TGTGCCAGCAGCTTAGGAATCGGGCTACCCTCTGGAAACACCATATATTTT. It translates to CASSLGIGLPSGNTIYF.

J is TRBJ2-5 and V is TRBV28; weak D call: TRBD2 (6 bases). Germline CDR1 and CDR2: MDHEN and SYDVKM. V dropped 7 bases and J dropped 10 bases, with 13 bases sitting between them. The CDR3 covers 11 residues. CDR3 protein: CASTQRRDQYF. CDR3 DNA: TGTGCCAGCACCCAACGGAGGGACCAGTACTTC.

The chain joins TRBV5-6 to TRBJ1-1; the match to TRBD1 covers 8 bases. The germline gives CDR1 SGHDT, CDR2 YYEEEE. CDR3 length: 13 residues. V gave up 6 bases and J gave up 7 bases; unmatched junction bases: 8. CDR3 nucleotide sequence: TGTGCCAGCACCCTCAGGGGGCTCAGTGAAGCTTTCTTT. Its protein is CASTLRGLSEAFF.

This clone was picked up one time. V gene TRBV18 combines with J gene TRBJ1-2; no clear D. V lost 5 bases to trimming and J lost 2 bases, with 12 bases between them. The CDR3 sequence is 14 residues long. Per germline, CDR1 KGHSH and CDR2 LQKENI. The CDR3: CASSNLDGNYGYTF. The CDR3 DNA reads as TGTGCCAGCTCAAATTTGGACGGGAACTATGGCTACACCTTC.

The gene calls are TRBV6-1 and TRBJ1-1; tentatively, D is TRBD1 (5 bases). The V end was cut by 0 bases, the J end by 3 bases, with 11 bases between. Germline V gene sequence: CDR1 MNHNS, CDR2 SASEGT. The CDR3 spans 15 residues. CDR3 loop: CASSEARVGDTEAFF. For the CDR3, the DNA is TGTGCCAGCAGTGAAGCCAGGGTAGGGGACACTGAAGCTTTCTTT.

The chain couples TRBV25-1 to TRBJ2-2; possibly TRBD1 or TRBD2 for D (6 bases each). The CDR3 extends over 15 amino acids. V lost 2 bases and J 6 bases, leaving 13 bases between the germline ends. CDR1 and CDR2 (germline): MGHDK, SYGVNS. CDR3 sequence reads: CASSETGAGSGELFF. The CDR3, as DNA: TGTGCCAGCAGTGAAACGGGGGCAGGGTCCGGGGAGCTGTTTTTT.

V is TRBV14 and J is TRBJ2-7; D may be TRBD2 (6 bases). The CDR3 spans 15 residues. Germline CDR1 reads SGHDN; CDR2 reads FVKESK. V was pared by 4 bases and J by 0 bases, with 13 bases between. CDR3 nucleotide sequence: TGTGCCAGCAGCCGCGGCGGGGACGCCTCCTACGAGCAGTACTTC. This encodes CASSRGGDASYEQYF.

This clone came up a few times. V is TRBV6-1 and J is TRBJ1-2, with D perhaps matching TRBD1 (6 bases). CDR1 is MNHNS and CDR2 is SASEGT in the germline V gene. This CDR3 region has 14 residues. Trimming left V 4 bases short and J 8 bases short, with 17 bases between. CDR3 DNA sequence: TGTGCCAGCAGTGCTGCCTCAGGGGCTGGAGGCTACACCTTC. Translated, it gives CASSAASGAGGYTF.

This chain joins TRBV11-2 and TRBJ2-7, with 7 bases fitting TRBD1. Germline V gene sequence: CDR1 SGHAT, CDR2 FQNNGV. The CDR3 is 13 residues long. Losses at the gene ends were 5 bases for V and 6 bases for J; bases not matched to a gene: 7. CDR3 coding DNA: TGTGCCAGCAGCACGGACAGGCCGGGCGAGCAGTACTTC. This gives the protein CASSTDRPGEQYF.

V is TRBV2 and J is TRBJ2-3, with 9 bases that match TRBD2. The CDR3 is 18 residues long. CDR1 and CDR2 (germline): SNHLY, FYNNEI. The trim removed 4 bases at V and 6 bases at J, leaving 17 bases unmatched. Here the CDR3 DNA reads TGTGCCAGCAGTGGGGGGGCCCGGACTAGCGTACAGAGGGATACGCAGTATTTT. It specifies CASSGGARTSVQRDTQYF.

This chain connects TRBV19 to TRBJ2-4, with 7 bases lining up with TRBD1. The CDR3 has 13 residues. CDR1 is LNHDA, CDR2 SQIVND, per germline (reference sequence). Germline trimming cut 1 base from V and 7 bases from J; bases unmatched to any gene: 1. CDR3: CASSIGGGNIQYF. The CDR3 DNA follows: TGTGCCAGTAGTATAGGAGGGGGCAACATTCAGTACTTC. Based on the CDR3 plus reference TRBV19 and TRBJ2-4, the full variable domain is DGGITQSPKYLFRKEGQNVTLSCEQNLNHDAMYWYRQDPGQGLRLIYYSQIVNDFQKGDIAEGYSVSREKKESFPLTVTSAQKNPTAFYLCASSIGGGNIQYFGAGTRLSVL.

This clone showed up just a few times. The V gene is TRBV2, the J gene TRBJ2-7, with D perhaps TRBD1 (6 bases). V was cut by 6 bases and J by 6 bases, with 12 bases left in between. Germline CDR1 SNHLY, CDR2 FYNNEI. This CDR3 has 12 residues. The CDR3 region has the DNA TGTGCCAGCAGGGACAGACTTGGCGAGCAGTACTTC. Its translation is CASRDRLGEQYF.

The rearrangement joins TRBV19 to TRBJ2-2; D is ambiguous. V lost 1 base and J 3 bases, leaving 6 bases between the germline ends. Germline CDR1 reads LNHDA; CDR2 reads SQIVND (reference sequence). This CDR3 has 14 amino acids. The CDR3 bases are TGTGCCAGTAGTATAGTTAGGTACACCGGGGAGCTGTTTTTT. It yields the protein CASSIVRYTGELFF. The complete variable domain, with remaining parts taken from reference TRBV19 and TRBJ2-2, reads DGGITQSPKYLFRKEGQNVTLSCEQNLNHDAMYWYRQDPGQGLRLIYYSQIVNDFQKGDIAEGYSVSREKKESFPLTVTSAQKNPTAFYLCASSIVRYTGELFFGEGSRLTVL.

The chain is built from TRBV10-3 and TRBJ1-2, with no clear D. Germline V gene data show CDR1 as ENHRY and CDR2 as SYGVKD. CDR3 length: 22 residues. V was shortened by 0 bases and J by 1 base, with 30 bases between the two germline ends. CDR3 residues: CAISESMPGRPAGLGDNYGYTF. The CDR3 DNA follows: TGTGCCATCAGTGAGTCGATGCCTGGCAGGCCTGCCGGGCTCGGCGATAACTATGGCTACACCTTC.

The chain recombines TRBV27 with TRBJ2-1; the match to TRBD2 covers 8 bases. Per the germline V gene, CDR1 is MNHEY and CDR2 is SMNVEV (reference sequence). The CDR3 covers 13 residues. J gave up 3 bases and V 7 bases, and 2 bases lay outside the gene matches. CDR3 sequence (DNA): TGTGCCAGCAAGCGGGAGAACTACAATGAGCAGTTCTTC. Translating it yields CASKRENYNEQFF.

CDR3 loop: CASSRVAGSGSDTQYF. CDR3 DNA sequence: TGTGCCAGCAGTAGGGTTGCGGGAAGTGGTTCAGATACGCAGTATTTT. This sequence joins TRBV6-4 and TRBJ2-3; perhaps TRBD2 as D (6 bases). Deletions cut 5 bases from V and 4 bases from J, with 19 bases between. The CDR3 consists of 16 residues. Germline V gene sequence: CDR1 MRHNA, CDR2 SNTAGT.

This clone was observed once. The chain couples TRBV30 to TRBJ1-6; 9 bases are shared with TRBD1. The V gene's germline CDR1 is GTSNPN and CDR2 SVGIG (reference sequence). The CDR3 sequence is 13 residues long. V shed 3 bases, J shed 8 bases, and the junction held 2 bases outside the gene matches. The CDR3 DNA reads TGTGCCTGGAGGACAGGGGGAGATTCACCCCTCCACTTT. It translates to CAWRTGGDSPLHF.

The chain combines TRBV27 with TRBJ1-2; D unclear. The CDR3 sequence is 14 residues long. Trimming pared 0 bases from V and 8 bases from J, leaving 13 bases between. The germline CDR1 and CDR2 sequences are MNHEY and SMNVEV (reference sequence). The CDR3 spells CASSLSEGVSGYTF. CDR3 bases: TGTGCCAGCAGTTTATCTGAGGGAGTGTCGGGCTACACCTTC.

The CDR3 DNA is TGCAGTTCCCCCGGGACGCGGGGGCAGTATTTT. It is translated as CSSPGTRGQYF. This chain connects TRBV20-1 to TRBJ2-3; tentatively, D is TRBD2 (6 bases). The CDR3 spans 11 residues. Looked up from germline, CDR1 is DFQATT and CDR2 is SNEGSKA (reference sequence). V dropped 8 bases and J dropped 11 bases, with 17 bases sitting between them.

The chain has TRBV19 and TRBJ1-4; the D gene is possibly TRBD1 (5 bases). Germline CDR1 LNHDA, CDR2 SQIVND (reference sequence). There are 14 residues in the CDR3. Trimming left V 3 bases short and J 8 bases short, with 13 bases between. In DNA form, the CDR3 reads TGTGCCAGTAGTATCGGACACGGCGGAGAAAAACTGTTTTTT. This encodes CASSIGHGGEKLFF.

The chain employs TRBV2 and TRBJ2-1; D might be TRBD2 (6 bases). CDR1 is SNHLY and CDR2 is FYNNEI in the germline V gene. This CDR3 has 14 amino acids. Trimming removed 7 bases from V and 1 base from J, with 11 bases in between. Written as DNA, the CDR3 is TGTGCCAGCAAGATTAGCGGTTCCTACAATGAGCAGTTCTTC. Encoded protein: CASKISGSYNEQFF.

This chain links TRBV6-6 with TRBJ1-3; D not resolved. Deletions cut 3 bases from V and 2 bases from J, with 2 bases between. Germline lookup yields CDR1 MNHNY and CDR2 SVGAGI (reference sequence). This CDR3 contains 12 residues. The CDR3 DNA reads TGTGCCAGCAGTTATCCTGGAAACACCATATATTTT. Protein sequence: CASSYPGNTIYF.

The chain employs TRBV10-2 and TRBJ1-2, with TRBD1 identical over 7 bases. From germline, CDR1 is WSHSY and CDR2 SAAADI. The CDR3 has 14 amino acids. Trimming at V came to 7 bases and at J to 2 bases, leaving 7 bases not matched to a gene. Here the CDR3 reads CASKRDRLNYGYTF. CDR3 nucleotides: TGCGCCAGCAAGAGGGACAGACTCAACTATGGCTACACCTTC.

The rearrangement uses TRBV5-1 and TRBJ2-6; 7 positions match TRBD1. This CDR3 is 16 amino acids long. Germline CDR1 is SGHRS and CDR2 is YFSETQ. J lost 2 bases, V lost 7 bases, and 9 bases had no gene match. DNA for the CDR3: TGCGCCAGCCGACGACAGGGATCAACTGGGGCCAACGTCCTGACTTTC. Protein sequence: CASRRQGSTGANVLTF.

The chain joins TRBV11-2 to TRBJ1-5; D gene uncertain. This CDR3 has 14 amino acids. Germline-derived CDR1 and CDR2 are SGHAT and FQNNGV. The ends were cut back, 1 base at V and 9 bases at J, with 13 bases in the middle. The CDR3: CASSLGGVGRPQHF. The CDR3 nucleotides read TGTGCCAGCAGCTTAGGAGGAGTGGGGAGGCCCCAGCATTTT. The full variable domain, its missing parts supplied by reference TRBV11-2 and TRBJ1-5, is EAGVAQSPRYKIIEKRQSVAFWCNPISGHATLYWYQQILGQGPKLLIQFQNNGVVDDSQLPKDRFSAERLKGVDSTLKIQPAKLEDSAVYLCASSLGGVGRPQHFGDGTRLSIL.